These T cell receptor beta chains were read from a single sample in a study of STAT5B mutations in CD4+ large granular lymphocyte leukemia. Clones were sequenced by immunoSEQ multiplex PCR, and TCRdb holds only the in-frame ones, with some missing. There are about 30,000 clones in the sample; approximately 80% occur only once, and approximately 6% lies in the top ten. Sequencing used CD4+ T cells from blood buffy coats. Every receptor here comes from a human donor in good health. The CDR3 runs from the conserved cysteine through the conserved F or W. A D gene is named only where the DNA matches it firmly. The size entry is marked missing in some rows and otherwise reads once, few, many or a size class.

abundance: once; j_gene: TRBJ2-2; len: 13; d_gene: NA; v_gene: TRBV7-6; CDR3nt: TGTGCCAGCAGCAACCAAAACACCGGGGAGCTGTTTTTT; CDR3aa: CASSNQNTGELFF
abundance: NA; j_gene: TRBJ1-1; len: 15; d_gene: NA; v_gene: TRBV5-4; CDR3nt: TGTGCCAGCAGCTTGGTGGGGCAGGGGAACACTGAAGCTTTCTTT; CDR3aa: CASSLVGQGNTEAFF
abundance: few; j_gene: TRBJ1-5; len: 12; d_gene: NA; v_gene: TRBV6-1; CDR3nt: TGTGCCAGCAGTGAAGTTGGGTTTCCCCAGCATTTT; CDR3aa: CASSEVGFPQHF
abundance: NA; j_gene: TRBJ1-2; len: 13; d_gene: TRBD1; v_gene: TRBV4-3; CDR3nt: TGCGCCAGCAGCCGAGACAGGGAAGATGGCTACACCTTC; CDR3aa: CASSRDREDGYTF
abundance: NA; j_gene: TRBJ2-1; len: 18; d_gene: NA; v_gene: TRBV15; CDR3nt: TGTGCCACCAGCGGCGGGACAGCTATCCGGAACTCCTACAATGAGCAGTTCTTC; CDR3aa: CATSGGTAIRNSYNEQFF
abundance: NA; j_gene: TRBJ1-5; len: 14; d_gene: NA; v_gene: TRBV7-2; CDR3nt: TGTGCCAGCAGCTTACGGAAAGGGGATCAGCCCCAGCATTTT; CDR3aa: CASSLRKGDQPQHF
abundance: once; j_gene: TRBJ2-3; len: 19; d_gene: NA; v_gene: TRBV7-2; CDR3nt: TGTGCCAGCAGCTTAAGCTTGGTCCTCCGAGATTGGGGCACAGATACGCAGTATTTT; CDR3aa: CASSLSLVLRDWGTDTQYF
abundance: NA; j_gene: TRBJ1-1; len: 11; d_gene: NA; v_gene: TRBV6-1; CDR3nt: TGTGCCAGCAGTGCCGGGTCAGAAGCTTTCTTT; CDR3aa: CASSAGSEAFF
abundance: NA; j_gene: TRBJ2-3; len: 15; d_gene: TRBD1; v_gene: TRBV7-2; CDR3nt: TGTGCCAGCAGCTTGAACAGGGGTAACACAGATACGCAGTATTTT; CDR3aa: CASSLNRGNTDTQYF
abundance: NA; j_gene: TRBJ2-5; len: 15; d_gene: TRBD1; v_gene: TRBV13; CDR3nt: TGTGCCAGCAGCTTAGGGACAGGGGGAGGCGAGACCCAGTACTTC; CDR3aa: CASSLGTGGGETQYF
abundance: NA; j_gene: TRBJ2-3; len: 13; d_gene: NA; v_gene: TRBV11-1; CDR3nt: TGTGCCAGCAGCTTACCCTCCACAGATACGCAGTATTTT; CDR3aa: CASSLPSTDTQYF
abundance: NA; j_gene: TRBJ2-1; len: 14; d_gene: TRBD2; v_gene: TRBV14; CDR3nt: TGTGCCACTTCGGGGACTAGTTCCTACAATGAGCAGTTCTTC; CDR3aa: CATSGTSSYNEQFF
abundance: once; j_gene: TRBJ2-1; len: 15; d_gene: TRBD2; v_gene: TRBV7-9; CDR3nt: TGTGCCAGCATGGTGGGCGGGAGCTCCTACAATGAGCAGTTCTTC; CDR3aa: CASMVGGSSYNEQFF
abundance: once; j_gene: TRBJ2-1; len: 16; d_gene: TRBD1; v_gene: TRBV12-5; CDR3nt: TGTGCTAGTGGTCCCCCCGGGACAGGGTTATACAATGAGCAGTTCTTC; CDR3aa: CASGPPGTGLYNEQFF
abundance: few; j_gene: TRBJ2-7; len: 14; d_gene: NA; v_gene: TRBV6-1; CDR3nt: TGTGCCAGCAGTGAAGACGTTCATTCCTACGAGCAGTACTTC; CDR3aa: CASSEDVHSYEQYF
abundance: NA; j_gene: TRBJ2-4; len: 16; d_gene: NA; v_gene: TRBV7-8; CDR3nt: TGTGCCAGCAGCTTAGCGGGTGGGGGGGCGAGGAACATTCAGTACTTC; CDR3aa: CASSLAGGGARNIQYF
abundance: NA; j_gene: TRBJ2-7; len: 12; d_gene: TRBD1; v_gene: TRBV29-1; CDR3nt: TGCAGCGTTCAGGGGGCATACTACGAGCAGTACTTC; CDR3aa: CSVQGAYYEQYF
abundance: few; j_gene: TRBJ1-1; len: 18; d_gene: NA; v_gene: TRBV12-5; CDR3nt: TGTGCTAGTGGTTTGGTTTCCCCCACTCCGCGCCTGAACACTGAAGCTTTCTTT; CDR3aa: CASGLVSPTPRLNTEAFF
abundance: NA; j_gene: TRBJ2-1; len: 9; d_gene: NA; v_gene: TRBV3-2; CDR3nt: TGTGCCCCCCTTCGTGAGCAGTTCTTC; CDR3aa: CAPLREQFF
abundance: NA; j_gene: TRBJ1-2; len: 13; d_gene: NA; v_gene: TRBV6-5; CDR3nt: TGTGCCAGCAGTTCAGGACCCCTGGGGGGCTACACCTTC; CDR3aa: CASSSGPLGGYTF
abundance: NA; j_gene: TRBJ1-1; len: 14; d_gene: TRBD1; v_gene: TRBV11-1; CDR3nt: TGTGCCAGCAGTCACGACAGGGTGAGGACTGAAGCTTTCTTT; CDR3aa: CASSHDRVRTEAFF
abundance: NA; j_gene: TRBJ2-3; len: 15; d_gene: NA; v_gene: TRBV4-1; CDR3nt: TGCGCCAGCAGCCAAGACGAGAATACACTTGGTACGCAGTATTTT; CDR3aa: CASSQDENTLGTQYF
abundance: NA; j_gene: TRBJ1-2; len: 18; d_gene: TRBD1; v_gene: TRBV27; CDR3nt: TGTGCCAGCAGTTTGGTCGGGACAGGGAAAGAGGATCACTATGGCTACACCTTC; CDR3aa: CASSLVGTGKEDHYGYTF
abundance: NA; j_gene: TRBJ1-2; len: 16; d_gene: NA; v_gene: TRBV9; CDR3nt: TGTGCCAGCAGCGTAGAGGGAGGTGCCTTTAACTATGGCTACACCTTC; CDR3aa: CASSVEGGAFNYGYTF
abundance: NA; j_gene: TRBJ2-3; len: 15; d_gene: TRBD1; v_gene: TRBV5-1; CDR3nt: TGCGCCAGCAGCTTGGTGGACAGGGCCTCAGATACGCAGTATTTT; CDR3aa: CASSLVDRASDTQYF
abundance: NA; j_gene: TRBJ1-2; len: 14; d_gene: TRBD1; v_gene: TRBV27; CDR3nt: TGTGCCAGCAGTCCGATCAGGGGGAACTATGGCTACACCTTC; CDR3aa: CASSPIRGNYGYTF
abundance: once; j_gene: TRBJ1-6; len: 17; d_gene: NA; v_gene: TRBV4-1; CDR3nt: TGCGCCAGCAGCCAAGAGAGGGGGTGGTCCTATAATTCACCCCTCCACTTT; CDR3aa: CASSQERGWSYNSPLHF
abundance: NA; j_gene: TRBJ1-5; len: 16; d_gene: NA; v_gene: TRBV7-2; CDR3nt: TGTGCCAGCAGCTTGGACCGCTCAAGGGGCAATCAGCCCCAGCATTTT; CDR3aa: CASSLDRSRGNQPQHF
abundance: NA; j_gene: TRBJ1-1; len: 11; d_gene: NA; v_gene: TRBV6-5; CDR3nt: TGTGCCAGCAGTAGAAGTTCCGAAGCTTTCTTT; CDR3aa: CASSRSSEAFF
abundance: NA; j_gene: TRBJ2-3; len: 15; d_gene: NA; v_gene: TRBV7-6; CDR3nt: TGTGCCAGCAGCCCTGCATTAGCGGACACAGATACGCAGTATTTT; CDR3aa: CASSPALADTDTQYF
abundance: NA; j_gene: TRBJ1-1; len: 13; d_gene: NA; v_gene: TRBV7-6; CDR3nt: TGTGCCAGCAGCTCCAATTCGAACACTGAAGCTTTCTTT; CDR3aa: CASSSNSNTEAFF
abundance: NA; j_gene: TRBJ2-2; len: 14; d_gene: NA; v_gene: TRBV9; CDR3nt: TGTGCCAGCAGCGTAGGGGCCCGGACCGGGGAGCTGTTTTTT; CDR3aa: CASSVGARTGELFF
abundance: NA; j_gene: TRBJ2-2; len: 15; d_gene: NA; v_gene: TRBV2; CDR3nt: TGTGCCACAAAGGGGGGGCCTTCGAACACCGGGGAGCTGTTTTTT; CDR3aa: CATKGGPSNTGELFF
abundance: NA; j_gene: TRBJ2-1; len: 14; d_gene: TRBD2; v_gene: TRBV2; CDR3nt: TGTGCCAGCAGTGAACTAGCGGGGGATGTTCGAGAGTTCTTC; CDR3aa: CASSELAGDVREFF
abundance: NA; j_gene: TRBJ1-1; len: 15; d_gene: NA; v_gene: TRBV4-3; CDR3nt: TGCGCCAGCAGCCAAGAGTCAGACTGGAACACTGAAGCTTTCTTT; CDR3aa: CASSQESDWNTEAFF
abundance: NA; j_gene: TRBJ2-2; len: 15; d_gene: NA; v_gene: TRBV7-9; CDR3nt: TGTGCCAGCATCGGCCAGGTCACGAACACCGGGGAGCTGTTTTTT; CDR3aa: CASIGQVTNTGELFF
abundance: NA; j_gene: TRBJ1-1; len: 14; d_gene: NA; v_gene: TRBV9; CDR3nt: TGTGCCAGCAGCCCCGGCGACTTGGGCACTGAAGCTTTCTTT; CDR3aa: CASSPGDLGTEAFF
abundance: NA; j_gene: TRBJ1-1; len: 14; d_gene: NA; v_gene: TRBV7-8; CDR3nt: TGTGCCGGCAGCGTAGACAGTTTGAACACTGAAGCTTTCTTT; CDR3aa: CAGSVDSLNTEAFF
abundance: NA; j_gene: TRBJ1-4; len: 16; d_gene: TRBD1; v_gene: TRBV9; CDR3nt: TGTGCCAGCAGCGCCCAGGGGACAGGGGGCGGAGAAAAACTGTTTTTT; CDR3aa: CASSAQGTGGGEKLFF
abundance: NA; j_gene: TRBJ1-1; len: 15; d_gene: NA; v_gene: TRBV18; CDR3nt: TGTGCCAGCTCCCTCTATGACGGGGCGAACACTGAAGCTTTCTTT; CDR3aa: CASSLYDGANTEAFF
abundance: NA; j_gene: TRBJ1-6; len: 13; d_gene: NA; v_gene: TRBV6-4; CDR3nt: TGTGCCAGCAGCCCCGAGATTAATTCACCCCTCCACTTT; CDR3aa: CASSPEINSPLHF
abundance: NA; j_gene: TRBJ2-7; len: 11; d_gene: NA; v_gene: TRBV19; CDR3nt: TGTGCCCGGGGCCAAGCCTACGAGCAGTACTTC; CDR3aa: CARGQAYEQYF
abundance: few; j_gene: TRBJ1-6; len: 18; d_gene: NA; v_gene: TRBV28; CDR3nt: TGTGCCAGCAGTGCGCGCTGGGCACAGGGTTACGAGAATTCACCCCTCCACTTT; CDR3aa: CASSARWAQGYENSPLHF
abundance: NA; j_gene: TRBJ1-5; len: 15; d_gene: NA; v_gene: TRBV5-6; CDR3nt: TGTGCCAGCAGCTTGTTTGAGAATAGCAATCAGCCCCAGCATTTT; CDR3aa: CASSLFENSNQPQHF
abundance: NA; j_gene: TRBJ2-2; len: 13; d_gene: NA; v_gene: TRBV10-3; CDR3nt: TGTGCCATCAGTGAGTTTAACACCGGGGAGCTGTTTTTT; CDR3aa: CAISEFNTGELFF
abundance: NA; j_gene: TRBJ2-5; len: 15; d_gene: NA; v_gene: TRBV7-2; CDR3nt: TGTGCCAGCAGCCCCCGCGGGACGGCAGGAGAGACCCAGTACTTC; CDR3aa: CASSPRGTAGETQYF
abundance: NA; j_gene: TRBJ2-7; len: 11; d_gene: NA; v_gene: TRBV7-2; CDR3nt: TGTGCCAGCAGTTTTAGCTACGAGCAGTACTTC; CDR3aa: CASSFSYEQYF